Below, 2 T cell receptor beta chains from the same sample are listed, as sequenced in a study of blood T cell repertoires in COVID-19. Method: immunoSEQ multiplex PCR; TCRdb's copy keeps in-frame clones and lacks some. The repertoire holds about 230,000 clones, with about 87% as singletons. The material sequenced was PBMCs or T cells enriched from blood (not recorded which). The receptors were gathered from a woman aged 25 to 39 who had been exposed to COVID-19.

CDR3 in DNA: TGTGCCAGCAGCTTAGGTGTTGGGGGCGGCACAGATACGCAGTATTTT. Translation gives CASSLGVGGGTDTQYF. The chain combines TRBV11-3 with TRBJ2-3, with TRBD1 as a possible D gene (6 bases). The length of the CDR3 is 16 residues. Germline-derived CDR1 and CDR2 are SGHNT and YENEEA. V was shortened by 1 base and J by 1 base, with 12 bases between the two germline ends.

CDR3 DNA: TGTGCCAGCAGCTCCGAACGGGGACAGGGGGCGTCAGAGGCGGAGACCCAGTACTTC. Encoded protein: CASSSERGQGASEAETQYF. The rearrangement joins TRBV28 to TRBJ2-5, with 12 bases that match TRBD1. Germline CDR1 reads MDHEN; CDR2 reads SYDVKM. Unmatched junction bases numbered 19, after V lost 6 bases and J lost 5 bases. The CDR3 has 19 amino acids. Supplemented by reference TRBV28 and TRBJ2-5, the full variable domain reads DVKVTQSSRYLVKRTGEKVFLECVQDMDHENMFWYRQDPGLGLRLIYFSYDVKMKEKGDIPEGYSVSREKKERFSLILESASTNQTSMYLCASSSERGQGASEAETQYFGPGTRLLVL.